These 21 T cell receptor beta chains originate from one sample sequenced in a study of spatial heterogeneity in lung cancer (dated by TCRdb to about 2019). The library was obtained by 5' RACE. Reads for this sample came from a NextSeq 500. TCRdb reprocessing: public reads trimmed at Q25 with fastp, clones called with MiXCR, in-frame beta chains kept. Here each entry gathers all rows of one CDR3 protein and keeps the most common genes and DNA. In all, the sample holds fewer than 40,000 distinct CDR3 sequences, and 7.5% of those were seen once. The top ten hold under 30% of the sample. What the time point label conveys for this sample: sample taken at primary tumor resection. Without any cell sorting, TCR sequencing was performed on whole RNA extracted either from tumor and nontumor lung tissue or from cryopreserved PBMC samples. Sample: PBMCs, taken at surgery. The receptors derive from a male donor with early-stage non-small cell lung cancer.

The table lists this clonotype with a few counts. The chain recombines TRBV20-1 with TRBJ2-7, with D unclear. In germline, CDR1 is DFQATT, CDR2 SNEGSKA (reference sequence). CDR3 size: 13 residues. V was shortened by 3 bases and J by 3 bases, with 12 bases between the two germline ends. The chain's CDR3 is CSASHDTVYEQYF. In DNA, the CDR3 is TGCAGTGCTAGCCATGACACAGTCTACGAGCAGTACTTC.

This clonotype was detected many times. This chain uses TRBV28 with TRBJ1-1; 11 bases align to TRBD1. This CDR3 region has 15 residues. Trimming removed 6 bases from V and 4 bases from J; junction bases left unmatched: 7. Germline V gene data show CDR1 as MDHEN and CDR2 as SYDVKM. The CDR3 protein is CASRPGQGVGTEAFF. The CDR3 region has the DNA TGTGCCAGCAGACCGGGACAGGGGGTCGGCACTGAAGCTTTCTTT.

This clonotype was counted many times. The chain uses TRBV12-3 or TRBV12-4 and TRBJ1-4; TRBD1 might be the D (5 bases). This CDR3 is built from 14 residues. Trimming pared 5 bases from V and 6 bases from J, leaving 13 bases between. As DNA, the CDR3 is TGTGCCAGCAGTCCCCGGGGGAGTGATGAAAAACTGTTTTTT. Amino acid sequence: CASSPRGSDEKLFF.

J is TRBJ2-1 and V is TRBV20-1; 14 bases are a match to TRBD2. Germline V lookup: CDR1 DFQATT, CDR2 SNEGSKA (reference sequence). The CDR3 is 15 amino acids. Trimming removed 5 bases from V and 0 bases from J; junction bases left unmatched: 0. CDR3 amino acids: CSAGTSGGSYNEQFF. DNA for the CDR3: TGCAGTGCTGGGACTAGCGGGGGCTCCTACAATGAGCAGTTCTTC.

This clonotype was counted only a few times. In DNA form, the CDR3 reads TGTGCCAGCAGTGAATATGGCAGGGGATCAGCAGATACGCAGTATTTT. Its protein is CASSEYGRGSADTQYF. The rearrangement links TRBV25-1 to TRBJ2-3, with D perhaps matching TRBD1 (6 bases). CDR3 length: 16 amino acids. V lost 0 bases and J lost 4, with 14 bases in between. Germline V gives CDR1 MGHDK, CDR2 SYGVNS.

In its sample, this clonotype was seen a few times. V gene TRBV27 combines with J gene TRBJ1-1; maybe TRBD1 (5 bases). The CDR3 is 15 amino acids. Per the germline V gene, CDR1 is MNHEY and CDR2 is SMNVEV (reference sequence). The V gene lost 2 bases and the J gene lost 1 base, with 11 bases spanning the gap. The CDR3 region is CASSLKRGTNTEAFF. CDR3 in DNA: TGTGCCAGCAGTTTAAAACGGGGCACGAACACTGAAGCTTTCTTT.

The chain has TRBV21-1 and TRBJ2-1; whether TRBD1, the table's D call, matches the DNA was not checked. TRBV21-1 is flagged as a pseudogene. There are 16 residues in the CDR3. CDR3 loop: CASSTGSWDTNNEQFF. As DNA, the CDR3 is TGTGCCAGCAGCACGGGTTCGTGGGACACGAACAATGAGCAGTTCTTC.

This clonotype was counted many times. The rearrangement uses TRBV20-1 and TRBJ1-1; 8 nucleotides match TRBD1. CDR1 is DFQATT and CDR2 is SNEGSKA in the germline V gene (reference sequence). V trimming: 5 bases; J trimming: 1 base; junction bases outside the gene matches: 3. The CDR3 length is 13 residues. As DNA, the CDR3 is TGCAGTGCTCTACAGGGGGGGAACACTGAAGCTTTCTTT. Encoded protein: CSALQGGNTEAFF.

In its sample, this clonotype was seen a few times. The chain uses TRBV7-2 and TRBJ1-1; tentatively, D is TRBD1 (6 bases). Germline CDR1 is SGHTA and CDR2 is FQGNSA. With 5 bases removed from V and 0 bases from J, the gap between germline ends came to 13 bases. The CDR3 consists of 15 residues. The CDR3 DNA is TGTGCCAGCAGCAAACAGGGTCTACTGAACACTGAAGCTTTCTTT. This translates into CASSKQGLLNTEAFF.

The sample holds a few counts of this clonotype. The V and J genes are TRBV7-2 and TRBJ2-1; possible D gene TRBD2, 5 bases. Germline assignment: CDR1 SGHTA and CDR2 FQGNSA. Trimming removed 1 base from V and 5 bases from J, with 6 bases in between. The CDR3 consists of 13 residues. CDR3 sequence reads: CASSLGGHNEQFF. The DNA of the CDR3 is TGTGCCAGCAGCTTAGGAGGGCACAATGAGCAGTTCTTC.

The CDR3 nucleotides are TGTGCCAGCAGCCAAGTGGCTTCAGGGTTGCTAGGCACAGATACGCAGTATTTT. Its translation is CASSQVASGLLGTDTQYF. The rearrangement links TRBV14 to TRBJ2-3; D is perhaps TRBD1 (5 bases). CDR1 SGHDN and CDR2 FVKESK come from the germline V gene. This CDR3 region has 18 residues. The ends were cut back, 1 base at V and 1 base at J, with 18 bases in the middle.

This clonotype occurred many times. The chain recombines TRBV20-1 with TRBJ1-5, with D possibly being TRBD1 (5 bases). This CDR3 has 14 residues. Germline loops: CDR1 DFQATT, CDR2 SNEGSKA (reference sequence). The ends were cut back, 5 bases at V and 1 base at J, with 12 bases in the middle. The CDR3 coding sequence is TGCAGTGCTGCAGGGCGTGGGAGCAATCAGCCCCAGCATTTT. Translation: CSAAGRGSNQPQHF.

This clonotype was seen only a few times. The V and J genes are TRBV7-2 and TRBJ2-2; D possibly matches TRBD1 or TRBD2 (5 bases each). There are 18 residues in the CDR3. CDR1 SGHTA and CDR2 FQGNSA come from the germline V gene. V was shortened by 1 base and J by 6 bases, with 21 bases between the two germline ends. This chain's CDR3 is CASSLGQGRGRMPGELFF. In DNA, the CDR3 is TGTGCCAGCAGCTTAGGTCAGGGACGGGGTCGTATGCCCGGGGAGCTGTTTTTT.

This clonotype has at least ten counts. This chain links TRBV6-2 or TRBV6-3 with TRBJ2-3; TRBD1 matches at 12 bases. V shed 5 bases, J shed 4 bases, and the junction held 4 bases outside the gene matches. Germline CDR1 is MNHEY and CDR2 is SVGEGT. The CDR3 spans 15 residues. In DNA, the CDR3 is TGTGCCAGCAGTGTGGGACAGGGGGCCGCAGATACGCAGTATTTT. It codes for CASSVGQGAADTQYF.

This clonotype occurred a few times. The CDR3, as DNA: TGTGCCTGGAGTTCGGGTTACACTGAAGCTTTCTTT. Translated: CAWSSGYTEAFF. The rearrangement joins TRBV30 to TRBJ1-1; D is unclear. V gave up 2 bases and J gave up 3 bases, with 7 bases separating them. CDR1 and CDR2 from the germline V gene are GTSNPN and SVGIG (reference sequence). CDR3 length equals 12 residues.

Ten or more counts support this clonotype. This chain uses TRBV30 with TRBJ2-3, with TRBD2 identical over 8 bases. The germline gives CDR1 GTSNPN, CDR2 SVGIG (reference sequence). The CDR3 has 14 residues. After removal of 2 bases from V and 2 bases from J, the junction contained 3 bases not matched to a gene. CDR3 sequence: CAWSYSGVTDTQYF. The CDR3 nucleotides are TGTGCCTGGAGTTATAGCGGGGTCACAGATACGCAGTATTTT.

This clonotype was seen at least ten times. The genes are TRBV7-2 and TRBJ2-3, with 11 positions matching TRBD2. This CDR3 is 16 amino acids long. Germline CDR1 is SGHTA and CDR2 is FQGNSA. Trimming at V came to 4 bases and at J to 1 base, leaving 4 bases not matched to a gene. Here the CDR3 reads CASSSFSGGGTDTQYF. CDR3 nucleotide sequence: TGTGCCAGCAGCTCATTTAGCGGGGGGGGCACAGATACGCAGTATTTT.

This clonotype was counted many times. The rearrangement links TRBV29-1 to TRBJ2-7; D uncertain. Trimming shortened V by 4 bases and J by 3 bases, and 7 bases separated the two germline ends. This CDR3 is built from 11 residues. From germline, CDR1 is SQVTM and CDR2 ANQGSEA. CDR3 bases: TGCAGCGTTGGTTCTGTCTACGAGCAGTACTTC. This sequence encodes CSVGSVYEQYF.

The sample holds a few counts of this clonotype. CDR3 in amino acids: CSATTSGGAAYEQYF. For the CDR3, the DNA is TGCAGTGCTACCACCAGCGGGGGGGCCGCCTACGAGCAGTACTTC. This chain links TRBV20-1 with TRBJ2-7, with 10 bases aligning to TRBD2. V trimming: 4 bases; J trimming: 2 bases; junction bases outside the gene matches: 8. Per germline, CDR1 DFQATT and CDR2 SNEGSKA (reference sequence). This CDR3 spans 15 amino acids.

This clonotype came up a few times. J is TRBJ2-7 and V is TRBV20-1, with D maybe TRBD2 (6 bases). CDR3 length equals 15 residues. Germline-derived CDR1 and CDR2 are DFQATT and SNEGSKA (reference sequence). V dropped 4 bases and J dropped 6 bases, with 22 bases sitting between them. The CDR3 nucleotides are TGCAGTGCTAAGGTGCAGGGAGGCATGATGGTCGAGCAGTACTTC. Amino acid sequence: CSAKVQGGMMVEQYF.

At least ten counts were recorded for this clonotype. The rearrangement joins TRBV7-3 to TRBJ1-4, with D possibly TRBD1 on 6 matching bases. The CDR3 runs to 15 residues. V lost 5 bases and J lost 2, with 12 bases in between. Germline CDR1 SGHTA, CDR2 FQGTGA. In DNA form, the CDR3 reads TGTGCCAGCAGCCCTACAGGGTCGACTAATGAAAAACTGTTTTTT. Its translation: CASSPTGSTNEKLFF.